This section outlines one TCR beta chain sequence together with its context. The antigen remains undetermined. Blood was sampled at baseline, cycle 4 day 1, and cycle 7 day 1. This sample was taken from a study of OX40 agonist ivuxolimab in advanced cancers. Looking at the study overall: Ivuxolimab, an agonistic anti-OX40 (CD134) antibody, was given to patients.

This CDR3 contains 15 residues. Germline loops: CDR1 SGHAT, CDR2 FQNNGV. The V end was cut by 1 base, the J end by 4 bases, with 13 bases between. Sequencing used immunoSEQ multiplex PCR; TCRdb keeps in-frame clones, though not all of them. This sample has 53,000 or so clones, with roughly 80% found just once. Broader study findings: Doses of 0.1 to 3.0 mg/kg were accompanied by clonal expansion of CD4+ and CD8+ blood T cells by week 6. In the expanded peripheral T cells, antigen specificity was never determined.

This clonotype was sampled from an adult with an advanced solid tumor such as melanoma, head and neck, liver or kidney cancer. The V and J genes are TRBV11-2 and TRBJ2-5; D possibly uses TRBD1 or TRBD2 (5 bases each). Here the sequenced sample was CD4+ or CD8+ T cells sorted from blood, taken in a trial of the OX40 agonist ivuxolimab. This CDR3 is CASSLVGGRTETQYF. Here the CDR3 DNA reads TGTGCCAGCAGCTTAGTTGGGGGTCGGACAGAGACCCAGTACTTC.